The rows below give T cell receptor beta chains drawn from one sample of a study of shared clonotypes between healthy human individuals. The assay was immunoSEQ multiplex PCR, and TCRdb's table has in-frame clones only and misses some. The sample carries 950,000 to 1,200,000 clones, around 77% recorded once. Sequences were obtained from memory CD4+ T cells from PBMCs. The receptors were gathered from a man younger than 30 in good health. Some clones in this sample may be carry-over from other donors' samples. Each CDR3 is given with its conserved first and last residue. The order of the fields is V gene, D gene, clone size, J gene, CDR3 DNA, CDR3 protein. D genes are given only for firm matches. Size values are once, few and many counts, or a class for expanded clones, and some rows have none.

v_call: TRBV7-2; d_call: NA; clone_size: NA; j_call: TRBJ1-3; cdr3_nt: TGTGCCAGCAGCTTAGCGGCAGGCTCTGGAAACACCATATATTTT; cdr3_aa: CASSLAAGSGNTIYF
v_call: TRBV9; d_call: NA; clone_size: NA; j_call: TRBJ1-4; cdr3_nt: TGTGCCAGCAGCGTAGACGCAGGCGAATTTAATGAAAAACTGTTTTTT; cdr3_aa: CASSVDAGEFNEKLFF
v_call: TRBV7-3; d_call: TRBD2; clone_size: NA; j_call: TRBJ2-1; cdr3_nt: TGTGCCAGCAGCTACGGAGGACTAGCGCTCAATGAGCAGTTCTTC; cdr3_aa: CASSYGGLALNEQFF
v_call: TRBV2; d_call: TRBD2; clone_size: few; j_call: TRBJ2-1; cdr3_nt: TGTGCCAGCAGTGGACTAGCGGCCTACAATGAGCAGTTCTTC; cdr3_aa: CASSGLAAYNEQFF
v_call: TRBV15; d_call: NA; clone_size: NA; j_call: TRBJ2-5; cdr3_nt: TGTGCCACCACCGGGGCCTCGCCGGAGACCCAGTACTTC; cdr3_aa: CATTGASPETQYF
v_call: TRBV5-1; d_call: NA; clone_size: NA; j_call: TRBJ1-2; cdr3_nt: TGCGCCAGCAGCCTGACAGCCGCCGAAGGCTATGGCTACACCTTC; cdr3_aa: CASSLTAAEGYGYTF
v_call: TRBV6-5; d_call: TRBD1; clone_size: NA; j_call: TRBJ1-5; cdr3_nt: TGTGCCAGCAGGCCGACACAGGGGGCGTATCAGCCCCAGCATTTT; cdr3_aa: CASRPTQGAYQPQHF
v_call: TRBV4-2; d_call: NA; clone_size: NA; j_call: TRBJ1-2; cdr3_nt: TGTGCCAGCAGCCCTGCTCATGGGGGGGAGGGTGGCTACACCTTC; cdr3_aa: CASSPAHGGEGGYTF
v_call: TRBV7-9; d_call: TRBD2; clone_size: NA; j_call: TRBJ2-1; cdr3_nt: TGTGCCAGCAGCCGTACTAGCGGGAGTAATGAGCAGTTCTTC; cdr3_aa: CASSRTSGSNEQFF
v_call: TRBV7-9; d_call: NA; clone_size: NA; j_call: TRBJ2-2; cdr3_nt: TGTGCCAGCGCCGAATTATGGGTGGACACCGGGGAGCTGTTTTTT; cdr3_aa: CASAELWVDTGELFF
v_call: TRBV28; d_call: NA; clone_size: NA; j_call: TRBJ2-7; cdr3_nt: TGTGCCAGCAGTTCGAATAGCGCGAGGGGCTACGAGCAGTACTTC; cdr3_aa: CASSSNSARGYEQYF
v_call: TRBV11-3; d_call: TRBD2; clone_size: few; j_call: TRBJ2-1; cdr3_nt: TGTGCCAGCAGCGGTGGGGCGGGAGTGACCGGGGATGAGCAGTTCTTC; cdr3_aa: CASSGGAGVTGDEQFF
v_call: TRBV28; d_call: TRBD2; clone_size: NA; j_call: TRBJ2-3; cdr3_nt: TGTGCCAGCAGCCTAGCGGGACACCAAAGCACAGATACGCAGTATTTT; cdr3_aa: CASSLAGHQSTDTQYF
v_call: TRBV9; d_call: TRBD1; clone_size: once; j_call: TRBJ2-2; cdr3_nt: TGTGCCAGCAGCACCGGGACAGGAACGAACACCGGGGAGCTGTTTTTT; cdr3_aa: CASSTGTGTNTGELFF
v_call: TRBV6-5; d_call: TRBD2; clone_size: NA; j_call: TRBJ2-7; cdr3_nt: TGTGCCAGCAGCCGAACCGGGACTAGCTCCTACGAGCAGTACTTC; cdr3_aa: CASSRTGTSSYEQYF
v_call: TRBV9; d_call: TRBD2; clone_size: NA; j_call: TRBJ2-7; cdr3_nt: TGTGCCAGCAGCGTAGCTAGCGGGGAGATCTACGAGCAGTACTTC; cdr3_aa: CASSVASGEIYEQYF
v_call: TRBV5-1; d_call: NA; clone_size: NA; j_call: TRBJ2-7; cdr3_nt: TGCGCCAGCAGCGAAAGCGGCGCGTACTACGAGCAGTACTTC; cdr3_aa: CASSESGAYYEQYF
v_call: TRBV6-5; d_call: NA; clone_size: NA; j_call: TRBJ1-2; cdr3_nt: TGTGCCAGCAGTAACTCAAGGAGCTACACCTTC; cdr3_aa: CASSNSRSYTF
v_call: TRBV5-1; d_call: TRBD2; clone_size: NA; j_call: TRBJ2-2; cdr3_nt: TGCGCCAGCAGCCCGCAAGCGGGAGGATTCGCCGGGGAGCTGTTTTTT; cdr3_aa: CASSPQAGGFAGELFF
v_call: TRBV6-1; d_call: NA; clone_size: NA; j_call: TRBJ2-7; cdr3_nt: TGTGCCAGCAGGGGACCGGGAGCATTCTCCTACGAGCAGTACTTC; cdr3_aa: CASRGPGAFSYEQYF
v_call: TRBV5-8; d_call: NA; clone_size: once; j_call: TRBJ1-1; cdr3_nt: TGTGCCAGCGGACTCCGGGGGAGGTACACTGAAGCTTTCTTT; cdr3_aa: CASGLRGRYTEAFF
v_call: TRBV2; d_call: TRBD1; clone_size: NA; j_call: TRBJ1-2; cdr3_nt: TGTGCCAGCAGTGGTGACAGGGGACAAGTGGGCTACACCTTC; cdr3_aa: CASSGDRGQVGYTF
v_call: TRBV7-2; d_call: TRBD1; clone_size: NA; j_call: TRBJ2-7; cdr3_nt: TGTGCCAGCAGCTCAGCCCGACAGGGTGTGCAGTACTTC; cdr3_aa: CASSSARQGVQYF
v_call: TRBV6-6; d_call: TRBD2; clone_size: NA; j_call: TRBJ2-7; cdr3_nt: TGTGCCAGCAGTTACTCGGGCGGGACTAGTGGATACGAGCAGTACTTC; cdr3_aa: CASSYSGGTSGYEQYF